This TCR beta chain appears in the sequencing data of a study of molecular identifiers for immune sequencing clone quantification (dated by TCRdb to the late 2010s). Describing the broader study: For a replicate experiment, RNA from roughly 20,000 or 100,000 naive CD8 T cells was divided into five aliquots, and four of the five aliquots were sequenced. This methods study used CD8 T cells to benchmark TCR RNA copy counting and molecular-identifier clustering-based TCR repertoire sequencing (MIDCIRS). Overall study outcomes, separate from this receptor: Modeling estimated about three recovered TCR RNA copies per cell, compared with about ten by digital PCR, which implies roughly 27% capture efficiency. When barcode sub-clustering was omitted, TCR diversity was inflated by chimeric consensus sequences, with chimeras reaching as high as 47%. In CMV-specific effector cells, clones with more than 20 RNA copies accounted for over 99% of molecules, whereas in naive cells such clones accounted for under 1%. A single cell's worth of spiked-in Jurkat TCR RNA was reported detectable even among some 920,000 naive CD8 T cells. Highly expanded clone sizes could be underestimated because identical TCR molecules may share a barcode. The naive libraries included spiked-in Jurkat TCR RNA (fewer than eleven copies' worth), and this RNA is not part of the donor repertoire.

Via the germline V gene, CDR1 is MGHRA and CDR2 YSYEKL. The CDR3 covers 14 residues, taking in both the cysteine and the phenylalanine. CDR3 DNA only is kept here, 42 bases in frame from base 1. V loses 1 base, J loses 3 bases, and the germline ends lie 10 bases apart. The library was obtained by PCR. Data came from an Illumina HiSeq 4000. Preparation of bulk TCR libraries followed a previously described approach, with the TCR primers listed in Table S5. Total RNA was purified with the Qiagen AllPrep DNA/RNA kit. Before analysis, reads from multiple sequencing runs of one library were combined. The source study handled its data this way. Reads were retained only if an exact TCR constant sequence was present, and the retained reads were trimmed to 150 nt and grouped according to their 12-nt molecular barcodes. Reads inside each barcode group were sub-clustered using a 15% Levenshtein threshold, and a quality-weighted consensus sequence was constructed for each RNA molecule. Non-functional sequences were discarded, and so were lower-count sequences lying one edit away from another sequence. On the basis of fitting two negative binomial distributions, barcode sub-clusters with fewer than 20% of the maximum read count were discarded. Starting from the raw public reads, TCRdb applied fastp trimming at Q25, assembled clones with MiXCR and retained in-frame beta chains. CDR3 protein sequences are deduplicated, and each keeps its most common genes and DNA. The V and J calls shown here were made by TCRdb, not taken from the authors' results. This sample is represented by roughly 320,000 distinct CDR3 sequences; about 22% of them were singletons. The biggest ten clones account for approximately 0.8% of the sample.

This clonotype was counted ten times or more. No antigen is known for it. No qualities accompany the bases; no much larger clone lies one base away. Naive CD8 T cell libraries were made from approximately 20,000 to 1,000,000 sorted cells using 10%, 30% or 50% of purified RNA. Naive CD8 T cells were FACS-sorted as CD8+CD4-CCR7+CD45RA+ on a BD FACSAria II into RLT Plus buffer. To test detection sensitivity, Jurkat RNA equivalent to approximately ten TCR copies was spiked into samples of about 18,000-1,000,000 naive CD8 T cells. Enrichment of CD8 T cells was done with RosetteSep CD8+ T Cell Enrichment Cocktail plus Ficoll-Paque, and ACK red cell lysis came afterward.

Sequenced input: naive CD8+ T cells from blood, with Jurkat cell RNA spiked in. The sample's cell subset or site label is to be understood as: FACS-sorted CD8+CD4-CCR7+CD45RA+ naive T cells. The rearrangement combines TRBV4-1 with TRBJ2-7; a confident D gene designation cannot be given. This receptor was identified in a human donor in good health. Some libraries in this study had Jurkat cell RNA spiked in. The sequence in DNA is TGCGCCAGCAGCCAAGGGGTAGCTAGCTACGAGCAGTACTTC. It is translated as CASSQGVASYEQYF.